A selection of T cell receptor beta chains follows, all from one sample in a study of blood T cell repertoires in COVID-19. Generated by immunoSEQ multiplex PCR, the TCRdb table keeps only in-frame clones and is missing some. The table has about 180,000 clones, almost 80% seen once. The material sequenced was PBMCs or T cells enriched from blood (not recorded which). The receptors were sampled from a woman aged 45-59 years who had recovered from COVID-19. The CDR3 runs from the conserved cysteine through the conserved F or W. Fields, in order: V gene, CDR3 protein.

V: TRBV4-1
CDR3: CASSQDGGYTQYF

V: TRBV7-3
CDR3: CASARGGSTDTQYF

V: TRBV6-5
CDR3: CATVKRERGETQYF

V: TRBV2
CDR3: CASSGQGIGDGYTF

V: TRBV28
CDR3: CASALWPYEQYF

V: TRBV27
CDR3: CASRPGQGRNSPLHF

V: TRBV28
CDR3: CASTPRAGGSYEQYF

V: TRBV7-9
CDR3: CASSLGDEAFF

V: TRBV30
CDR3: CAWSEGAQSQQYF

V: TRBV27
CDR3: CASSFSLDRVNYGYTF

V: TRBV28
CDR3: CASSRWTSGDNEQFF

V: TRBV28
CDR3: CASSLSGPEQYF